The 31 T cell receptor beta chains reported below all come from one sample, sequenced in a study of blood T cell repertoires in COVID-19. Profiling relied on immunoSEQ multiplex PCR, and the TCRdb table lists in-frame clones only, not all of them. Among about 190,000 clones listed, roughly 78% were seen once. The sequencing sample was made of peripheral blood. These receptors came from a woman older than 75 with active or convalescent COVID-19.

CDR3 nucleotide sequence: TGTGCCAGCAGTTTAAGGGGGACAGGGGGTAACTTTGGAAACACCATATATTTT. It encodes CASSLRGTGGNFGNTIYF. This chain connects TRBV27 to TRBJ1-3, with 11 positions matching TRBD1. The junction had 9 bases not matched to a gene; V was cut back by 2 bases and J by 3 bases. There are 18 residues in the CDR3. Germline CDR1 is MNHEY and CDR2 is SMNVEV (reference sequence).

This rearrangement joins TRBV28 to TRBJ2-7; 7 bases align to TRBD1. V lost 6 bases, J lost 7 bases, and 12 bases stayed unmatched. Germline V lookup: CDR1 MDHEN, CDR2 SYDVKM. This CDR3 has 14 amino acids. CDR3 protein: CASRSDRTLHEQYF. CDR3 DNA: TGTGCCAGCAGATCGGACAGGACCCTTCATGAGCAGTACTTC.

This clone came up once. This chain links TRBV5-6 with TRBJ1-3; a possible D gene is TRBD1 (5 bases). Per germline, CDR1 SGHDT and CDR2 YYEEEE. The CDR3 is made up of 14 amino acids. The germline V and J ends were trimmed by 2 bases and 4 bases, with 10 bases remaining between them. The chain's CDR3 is CASSFGGLGNTIYF. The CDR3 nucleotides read TGTGCCAGCAGCTTCGGGGGTTTGGGAAACACCATATATTTT.

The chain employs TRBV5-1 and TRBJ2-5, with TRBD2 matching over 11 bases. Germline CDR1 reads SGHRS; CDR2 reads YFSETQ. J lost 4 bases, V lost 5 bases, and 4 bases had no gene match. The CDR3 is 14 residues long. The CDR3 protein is CASSLSGGVETQYF. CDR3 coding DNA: TGCGCCAGCAGTCTTAGCGGGGGGGTAGAGACCCAGTACTTC.

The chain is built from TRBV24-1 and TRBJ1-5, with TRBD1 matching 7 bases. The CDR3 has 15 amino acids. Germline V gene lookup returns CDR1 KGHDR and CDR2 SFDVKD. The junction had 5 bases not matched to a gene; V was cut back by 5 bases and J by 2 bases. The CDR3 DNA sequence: TGTGCCACCAGTGCAGACAGGGTGGGCAATCAGCCCCAGCATTTT. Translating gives CATSADRVGNQPQHF.

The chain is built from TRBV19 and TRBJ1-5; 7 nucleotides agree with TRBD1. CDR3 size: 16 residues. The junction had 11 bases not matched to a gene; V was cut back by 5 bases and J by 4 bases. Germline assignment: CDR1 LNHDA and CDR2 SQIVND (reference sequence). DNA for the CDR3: TGTGCCAGTAGTCCCCTGGGACAGACCCGTAATCAGCCCCAGCATTTT. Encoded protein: CASSPLGQTRNQPQHF.

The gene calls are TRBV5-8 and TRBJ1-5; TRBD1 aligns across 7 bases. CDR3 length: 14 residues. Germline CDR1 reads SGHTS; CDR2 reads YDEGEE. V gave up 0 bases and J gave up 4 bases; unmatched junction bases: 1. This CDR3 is CASSLVQGNQPQHF. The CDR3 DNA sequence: TGTGCCAGCAGCTTGGTACAGGGGAATCAGCCCCAGCATTTT.

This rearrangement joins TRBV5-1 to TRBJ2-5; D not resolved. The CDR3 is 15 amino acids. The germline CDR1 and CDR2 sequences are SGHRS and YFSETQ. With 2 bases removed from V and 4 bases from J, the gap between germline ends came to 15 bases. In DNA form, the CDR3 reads TGCGCCAGCAGCTTTTCGCCCCAAGCTGCAGAGACCCAGTACTTC. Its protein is CASSFSPQAAETQYF.

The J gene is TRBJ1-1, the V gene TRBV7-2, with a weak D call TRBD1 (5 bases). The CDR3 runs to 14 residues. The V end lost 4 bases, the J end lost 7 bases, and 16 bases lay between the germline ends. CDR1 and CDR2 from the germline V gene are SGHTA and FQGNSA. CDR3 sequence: CASSSGPIRGEAFF. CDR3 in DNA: TGTGCCAGCAGCTCAGGGCCCATCCGAGGTGAAGCTTTCTTT.

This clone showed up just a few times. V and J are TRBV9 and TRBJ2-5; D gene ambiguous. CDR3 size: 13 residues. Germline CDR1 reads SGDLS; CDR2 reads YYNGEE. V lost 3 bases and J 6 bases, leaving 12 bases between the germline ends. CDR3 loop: CASSAISGQTQYF. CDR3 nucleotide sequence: TGTGCCAGCAGCGCGATTAGTGGGCAGACCCAGTACTTC.

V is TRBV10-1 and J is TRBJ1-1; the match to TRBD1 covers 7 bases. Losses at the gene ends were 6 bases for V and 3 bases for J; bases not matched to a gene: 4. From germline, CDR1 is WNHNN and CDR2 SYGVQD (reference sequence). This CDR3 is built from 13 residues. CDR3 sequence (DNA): TGCGCCAGCAGACAGGGGTTGGACACTGAAGCTTTCTTT. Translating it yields CASRQGLDTEAFF.

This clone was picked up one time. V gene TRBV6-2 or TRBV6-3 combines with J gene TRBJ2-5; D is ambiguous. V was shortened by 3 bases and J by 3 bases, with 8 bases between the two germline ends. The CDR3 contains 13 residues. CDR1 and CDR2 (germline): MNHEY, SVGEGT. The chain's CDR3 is CASSYFQEETQYF. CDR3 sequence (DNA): TGTGCCAGCAGTTATTTCCAGGAAGAGACCCAGTACTTC.

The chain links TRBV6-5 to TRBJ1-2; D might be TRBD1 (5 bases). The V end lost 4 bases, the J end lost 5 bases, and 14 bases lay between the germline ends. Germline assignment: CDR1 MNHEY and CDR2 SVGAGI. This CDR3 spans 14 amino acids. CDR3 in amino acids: CASSSKGDWYGYTF. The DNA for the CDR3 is TGTGCCAGCAGTTCGAAAGGGGACTGGTATGGCTACACCTTC.

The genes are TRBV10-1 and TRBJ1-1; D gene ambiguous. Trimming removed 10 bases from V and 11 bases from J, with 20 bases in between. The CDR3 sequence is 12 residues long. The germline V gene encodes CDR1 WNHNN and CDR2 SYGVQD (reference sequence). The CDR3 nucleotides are TGCGCCATCGGCGGTGAGGAGTCCTCGGCTTTCTTT. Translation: CAIGGEESSAFF.

CDR3 loop: CASSQGSGGSSGNEKLFF. CDR3 sequence (DNA): TGTGCCAGCAGCCAAGGGTCAGGAGGGAGCTCCGGTAATGAAAAACTGTTTTTT. The chain couples TRBV4-2 to TRBJ1-4; D remains unclear. The CDR3 length is 18 residues. Germline CDR1 reads LGHNA; CDR2 reads YNFKEQ. The V and J ends lost 1 base and 4 bases respectively, with 19 bases between them.

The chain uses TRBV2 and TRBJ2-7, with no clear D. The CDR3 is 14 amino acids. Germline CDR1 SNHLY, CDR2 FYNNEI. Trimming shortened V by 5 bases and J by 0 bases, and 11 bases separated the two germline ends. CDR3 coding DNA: TGTGCCAGCAGTAATTCTTGGGCCTCCTACGAGCAGTACTTC. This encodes CASSNSWASYEQYF.

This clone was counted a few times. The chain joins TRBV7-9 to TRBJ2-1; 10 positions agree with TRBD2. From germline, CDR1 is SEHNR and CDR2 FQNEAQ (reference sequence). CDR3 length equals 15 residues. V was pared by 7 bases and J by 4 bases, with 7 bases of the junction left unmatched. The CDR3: CASTEGLASYNEQFF. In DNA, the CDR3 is TGTGCCAGCACCGAGGGACTAGCGAGTTACAATGAGCAGTTCTTC.

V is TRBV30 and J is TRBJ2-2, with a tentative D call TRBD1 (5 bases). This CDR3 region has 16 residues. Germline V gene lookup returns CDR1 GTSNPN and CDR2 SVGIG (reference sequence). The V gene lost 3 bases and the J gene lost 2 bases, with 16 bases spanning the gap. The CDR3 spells CAWRRRGGPNTGELFF. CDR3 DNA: TGTGCCTGGAGGCGAAGGGGCGGTCCTAACACCGGGGAGCTGTTTTTT. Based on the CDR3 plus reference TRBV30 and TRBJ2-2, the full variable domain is SQTIHQWPATLVQPVGSPLSLECTVEGTSNPNLYWYRQAAGRGLQLLFYSVGIGQISSEVPQNLSASRPQDRQFILSSKKLLLSDSGFYLCAWRRRGGPNTGELFFGEGSRLTVL.

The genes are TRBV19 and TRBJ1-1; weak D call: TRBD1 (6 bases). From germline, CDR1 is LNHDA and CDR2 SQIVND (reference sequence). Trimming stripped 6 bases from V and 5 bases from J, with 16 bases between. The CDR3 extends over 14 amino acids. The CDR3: CASRPSGVGTEAFF. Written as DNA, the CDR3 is TGTGCCAGTAGACCTTCAGGGGTTGGGACTGAAGCTTTCTTT.

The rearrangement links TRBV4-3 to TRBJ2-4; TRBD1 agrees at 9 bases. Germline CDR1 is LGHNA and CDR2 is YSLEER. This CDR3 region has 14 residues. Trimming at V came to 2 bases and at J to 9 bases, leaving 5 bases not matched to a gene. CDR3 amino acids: CASSQQGQGSIQYF. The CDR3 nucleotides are TGCGCCAGCAGCCAACAAGGACAGGGGAGCATTCAGTACTTC.

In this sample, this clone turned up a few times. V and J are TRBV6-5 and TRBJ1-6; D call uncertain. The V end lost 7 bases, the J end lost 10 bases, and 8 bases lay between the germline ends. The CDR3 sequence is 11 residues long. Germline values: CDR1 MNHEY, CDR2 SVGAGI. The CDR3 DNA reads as TGTGCCAGCACCCCCTCCTCACCCCTCCACTTT. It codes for CASTPSSPLHF.

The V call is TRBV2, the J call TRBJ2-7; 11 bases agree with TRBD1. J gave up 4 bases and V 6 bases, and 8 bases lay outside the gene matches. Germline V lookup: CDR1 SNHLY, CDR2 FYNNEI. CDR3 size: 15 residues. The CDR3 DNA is TGTGCCAGCAGAGCCGGGACAGGGGGTTTGTACGAGCAGTACTTC. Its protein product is CASRAGTGGLYEQYF.

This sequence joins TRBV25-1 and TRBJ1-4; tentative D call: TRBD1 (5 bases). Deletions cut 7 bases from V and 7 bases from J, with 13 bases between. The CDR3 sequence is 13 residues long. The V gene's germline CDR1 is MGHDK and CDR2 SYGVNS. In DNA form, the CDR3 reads TGTGCCAGCACCAGCCTAAGGGGTGAAAAACTGTTTTTT. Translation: CASTSLRGEKLFF.

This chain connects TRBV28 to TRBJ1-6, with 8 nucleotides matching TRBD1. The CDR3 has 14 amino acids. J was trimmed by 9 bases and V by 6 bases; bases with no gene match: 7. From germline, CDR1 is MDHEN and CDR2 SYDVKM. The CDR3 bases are TGTGCCAGCAGGATAACAGGGGGTGGTTCACCCCTCCACTTT. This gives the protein CASRITGGGSPLHF.

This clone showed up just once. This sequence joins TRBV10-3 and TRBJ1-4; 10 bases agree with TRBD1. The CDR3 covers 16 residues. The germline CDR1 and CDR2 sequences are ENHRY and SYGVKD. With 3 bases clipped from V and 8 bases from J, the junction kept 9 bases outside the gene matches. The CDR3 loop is CAISDRTGGREEKLFF. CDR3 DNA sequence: TGTGCCATCAGTGATAGGACAGGGGGTCGAGAAGAAAAACTGTTTTTT.

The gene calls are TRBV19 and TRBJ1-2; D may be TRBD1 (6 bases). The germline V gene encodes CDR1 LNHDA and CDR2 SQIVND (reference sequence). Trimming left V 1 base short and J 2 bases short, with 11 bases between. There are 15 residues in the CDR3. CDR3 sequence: CASSIAATGNYGYTF. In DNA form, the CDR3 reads TGTGCCAGTAGTATAGCCGCGACAGGAAACTATGGCTACACCTTC.

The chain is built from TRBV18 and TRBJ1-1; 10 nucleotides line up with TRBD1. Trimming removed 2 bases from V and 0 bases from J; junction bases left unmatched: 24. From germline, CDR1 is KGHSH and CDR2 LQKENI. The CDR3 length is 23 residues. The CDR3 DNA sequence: TGTGCCAGCTCACCAACGCCTATATTAAACGACAGGGGGCCCGCTTCTTTGAACACTGAAGCTTTCTTT. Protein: CASSPTPILNDRGPASLNTEAFF.

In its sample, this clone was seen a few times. CDR3 nucleotide sequence: TGCGCCAGCAGTGAAAACGAGGGCACCGGGGAGCTGTTTTTT. Protein: CASSENEGTGELFF. The rearrangement links TRBV10-1 to TRBJ2-2; a possible D gene is TRBD2 (5 bases). Per germline, CDR1 WNHNN and CDR2 SYGVQD (reference sequence). V dropped 3 bases and J dropped 4 bases, with 9 bases sitting between them. This CDR3 contains 14 residues.

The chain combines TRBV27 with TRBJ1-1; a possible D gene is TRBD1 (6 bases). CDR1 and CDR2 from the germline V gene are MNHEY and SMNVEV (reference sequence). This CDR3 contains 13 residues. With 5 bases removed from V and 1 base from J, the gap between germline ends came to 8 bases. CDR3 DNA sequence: TGTGCCAGCAGTCAACAGGGGAACACTGAAGCTTTCTTT. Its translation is CASSQQGNTEAFF.

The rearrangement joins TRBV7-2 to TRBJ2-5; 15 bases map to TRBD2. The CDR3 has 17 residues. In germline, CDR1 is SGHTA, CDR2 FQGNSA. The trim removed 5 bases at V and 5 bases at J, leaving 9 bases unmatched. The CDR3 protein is CASSPRTSGGARETQYF. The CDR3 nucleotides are TGTGCCAGCAGCCCGCGGACTAGCGGGGGGGCGAGGGAGACCCAGTACTTC.

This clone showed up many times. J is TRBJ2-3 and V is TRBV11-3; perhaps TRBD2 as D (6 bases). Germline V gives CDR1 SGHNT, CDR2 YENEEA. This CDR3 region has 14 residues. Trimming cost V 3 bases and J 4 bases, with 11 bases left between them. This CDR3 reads CASSFSGTPDTQYF. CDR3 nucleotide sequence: TGTGCCAGCAGCTTCTCGGGGACTCCAGATACGCAGTATTTT.